A selection of T cell receptor beta chains follows, all from one sample in a study of cytomegalovirus exposure and HLA in healthy donors. This table comes from immunoSEQ multiplex PCR, and its TCRdb copy is limited to in-frame clones, with some not included. This table has about 120,000 clones, around 66% appearing once. Material: PBMCs. Receptor source: a woman in her thirties or forties in good health and CMV-seropositive. Both conserved end residues are part of each CDR3. The order of the fields is J gene, clone size, V gene, CDR3 length, D gene, CDR3 protein, CDR3 DNA. The D gene is left open where the match is weak. Not every row has a clone size; where given, it reads once, few, many or a size class.

J gene: TRBJ2-3
clone size: -
V gene: TRBV7-7
CDR3 length: 17
D gene: TRBD2
CDR3 protein: CASSPRTSATSTDTQYF
CDR3 DNA: TGTGCTAGCAGCCCGCGGACTAGCGCCACTAGCACAGATACGCAGTATTTT

J gene: TRBJ1-2
clone size: -
V gene: TRBV28
CDR3 length: 13
D gene: -
CDR3 protein: CASRMDNNYGYTF
CDR3 DNA: TGTGCCAGCAGAATGGACAACAACTATGGCTACACCTTC

J gene: TRBJ1-1
clone size: -
V gene: TRBV29-1
CDR3 length: 10
D gene: -
CDR3 protein: CSVLNTEAFF
CDR3 DNA: TGCAGCGTATTAAACACTGAAGCTTTCTTT

J gene: TRBJ1-6
clone size: once
V gene: TRBV28
CDR3 length: 14
D gene: TRBD1
CDR3 protein: CASSPTGSNSPLHF
CDR3 DNA: TGTGCCAGCAGTCCGACAGGGAGTAATTCACCCCTCCACTTT

J gene: TRBJ2-7
clone size: -
V gene: TRBV6-6
CDR3 length: 14
D gene: TRBD2
CDR3 protein: CASKSGGSSYEQYF
CDR3 DNA: TGTGCCAGCAAAAGCGGGGGGTCCTCCTACGAGCAGTACTTC

J gene: TRBJ1-1
clone size: -
V gene: TRBV7-9
CDR3 length: 14
D gene: TRBD1
CDR3 protein: CASSLGQGHTEAFF
CDR3 DNA: TGTGCCAGCAGCCTGGGACAGGGGCACACTGAAGCTTTCTTT

J gene: TRBJ2-7
clone size: -
V gene: TRBV5-6
CDR3 length: 13
D gene: -
CDR3 protein: CASSLVGGSEQYF
CDR3 DNA: TGTGCCAGCAGCTTGGTCGGAGGGAGCGAGCAGTACTTC

J gene: TRBJ2-2
clone size: -
V gene: TRBV7-9
CDR3 length: 15
D gene: TRBD2
CDR3 protein: CASSASSGSTGELFF
CDR3 DNA: TGTGCCAGCAGCGCCTCTAGCGGGAGTACCGGGGAGCTGTTTTTT

J gene: TRBJ1-1
clone size: -
V gene: TRBV6-5
CDR3 length: 13
D gene: -
CDR3 protein: CASSRATVTEAFF
CDR3 DNA: TGTGCCAGCAGCCGAGCGACAGTCACTGAAGCTTTCTTT

J gene: TRBJ1-1
clone size: -
V gene: TRBV2
CDR3 length: 14
D gene: TRBD1
CDR3 protein: CASTTGTGNTEAFF
CDR3 DNA: TGTGCCAGCACTACCGGGACAGGGAACACTGAAGCTTTCTTT

J gene: TRBJ2-7
clone size: -
V gene: TRBV6-6
CDR3 length: 12
D gene: -
CDR3 protein: CASSLGGAEQYF
CDR3 DNA: TGTGCCAGCAGTTTAGGGGGGGCGGAACAGTACTTC

J gene: TRBJ1-5
clone size: -
V gene: TRBV5-1
CDR3 length: 16
D gene: -
CDR3 protein: CASSASPRGSNQPQHF
CDR3 DNA: TGCGCCAGCAGCGCGAGCCCCCGGGGAAGCAATCAGCCCCAGCATTTT

J gene: TRBJ1-2
clone size: -
V gene: TRBV6-5
CDR3 length: 14
D gene: TRBD1
CDR3 protein: CASSYEGQGSGYTF
CDR3 DNA: TGTGCCAGCAGTTACGAGGGACAGGGCTCTGGCTACACCTTC

J gene: TRBJ2-1
clone size: once
V gene: TRBV2
CDR3 length: 19
D gene: TRBD2
CDR3 protein: CASSEPAGAGESSYNEQFF
CDR3 DNA: TGTGCCAGCAGTGAACCGGCGGGAGCGGGGGAGAGTTCCTACAATGAGCAGTTCTTC

J gene: TRBJ1-1
clone size: few
V gene: TRBV10-3
CDR3 length: 13
D gene: -
CDR3 protein: CAISDSPDREAFF
CDR3 DNA: TGTGCCATCAGTGACTCTCCCGACAGGGAAGCTTTCTTT

J gene: TRBJ2-2
clone size: -
V gene: TRBV29-1
CDR3 length: 14
D gene: TRBD2
CDR3 protein: CSVARTRDTGELFF
CDR3 DNA: TGCAGCGTTGCTAGGACTAGAGACACCGGGGAGCTGTTTTTT

J gene: TRBJ1-2
clone size: few
V gene: TRBV6-5
CDR3 length: 15
D gene: TRBD1
CDR3 protein: CASSAGSTGNYGYTF
CDR3 DNA: TGTGCCAGCAGCGCGGGCTCGACAGGGAACTATGGCTACACCTTC

J gene: TRBJ2-5
clone size: few
V gene: TRBV2
CDR3 length: 13
D gene: TRBD2
CDR3 protein: CASSPALAGSRYF
CDR3 DNA: TGTGCCAGCAGTCCCGCACTAGCGGGGTCCAGGTACTTC

J gene: TRBJ2-6
clone size: -
V gene: TRBV5-1
CDR3 length: 14
D gene: -
CDR3 protein: CASSQDTGANVLTF
CDR3 DNA: TGCGCCAGCAGCCAAGACACTGGGGCCAACGTCCTGACTTTC

J gene: TRBJ1-3
clone size: -
V gene: TRBV5-8
CDR3 length: 15
D gene: -
CDR3 protein: CARARGPSSGNTIYF
CDR3 DNA: TGTGCCAGGGCTAGGGGCCCGAGCTCTGGAAACACCATATATTTT

J gene: TRBJ1-2
clone size: -
V gene: TRBV5-1
CDR3 length: 15
D gene: TRBD1
CDR3 protein: CASSLGTAGGYGYTF
CDR3 DNA: TGCGCCAGCAGCTTAGGGACAGCGGGCGGGTATGGCTACACCTTC

J gene: TRBJ2-3
clone size: -
V gene: TRBV7-9
CDR3 length: 13
D gene: -
CDR3 protein: CASSILVAYTQYF
CDR3 DNA: TGTGCCAGCAGCATCTTAGTTGCTTATACGCAGTATTTT

J gene: TRBJ1-1
clone size: -
V gene: TRBV28
CDR3 length: 15
D gene: TRBD1
CDR3 protein: CASRTGGAGNTEAFF
CDR3 DNA: TGTGCCAGCAGAACAGGGGGCGCGGGGAACACTGAAGCTTTCTTT

J gene: TRBJ1-1
clone size: -
V gene: TRBV28
CDR3 length: 12
D gene: TRBD1
CDR3 protein: CATQTGVIEAFF
CDR3 DNA: TGTGCCACCCAGACAGGGGTAATTGAAGCTTTCTTT

J gene: TRBJ2-7
clone size: -
V gene: TRBV11-3
CDR3 length: 15
D gene: -
CDR3 protein: CASMNIGGSSYEQYF
CDR3 DNA: TGTGCCAGCATGAACATCGGGGGTTCCTCCTACGAGCAGTACTTC

J gene: TRBJ1-1
clone size: -
V gene: TRBV6-4
CDR3 length: 14
D gene: -
CDR3 protein: CASSDHGGDTEAFF
CDR3 DNA: TGTGCCAGCAGTGACCACGGGGGGGACACTGAAGCTTTCTTT

J gene: TRBJ1-2
clone size: -
V gene: TRBV2
CDR3 length: 12
D gene: -
CDR3 protein: CASSGGGSGYTF
CDR3 DNA: TGTGCCAGCAGTGGAGGGGGAAGCGGCTACACCTTC

J gene: TRBJ2-7
clone size: -
V gene: TRBV6-9
CDR3 length: 13
D gene: -
CDR3 protein: CASSYSKILEQYF
CDR3 DNA: TGTGCCAGCAGTTATTCAAAAATACTAGAGCAGTACTTC

J gene: TRBJ2-3
clone size: -
V gene: TRBV5-1
CDR3 length: 15
D gene: TRBD2
CDR3 protein: CASRTTSVSTDTQYF
CDR3 DNA: TGCGCCAGCAGGACGACTAGCGTCAGCACAGATACGCAGTATTTT

J gene: TRBJ2-3
clone size: few
V gene: TRBV29-1
CDR3 length: 15
D gene: TRBD2
CDR3 protein: CSVEIAGGRGDTQYF
CDR3 DNA: TGCAGCGTTGAGATCGCGGGAGGACGGGGGGATACGCAGTATTTT

J gene: TRBJ1-1
clone size: -
V gene: TRBV7-2
CDR3 length: 15
D gene: TRBD1
CDR3 protein: CASSLKGGTGFRAFF
CDR3 DNA: TGTGCCAGCAGCTTAAAGGGGGGGACAGGTTTTAGGGCTTTCTTT

J gene: TRBJ1-1
clone size: -
V gene: TRBV28
CDR3 length: 14
D gene: TRBD1
CDR3 protein: CASREGTANTEAFF
CDR3 DNA: TGTGCCAGCAGGGAGGGGACAGCGAACACTGAAGCTTTCTTT

J gene: TRBJ2-2
clone size: -
V gene: TRBV2
CDR3 length: 15
D gene: -
CDR3 protein: CASSEGRGSTGELFF
CDR3 DNA: TGTGCCAGCAGTGAAGGCAGGGGAAGCACCGGGGAGCTGTTTTTT

J gene: TRBJ2-7
clone size: -
V gene: TRBV5-1
CDR3 length: 15
D gene: -
CDR3 protein: CASGSDLGQGYEQYF
CDR3 DNA: TGCGCCAGCGGGTCAGACCTCGGGCAGGGCTACGAGCAGTACTTC

J gene: TRBJ2-5
clone size: -
V gene: TRBV4-1
CDR3 length: 18
D gene: TRBD2
CDR3 protein: CASSQDPSSGARQETQYF
CDR3 DNA: TGCGCCAGCAGCCAAGACCCCTCCAGCGGGGCCAGGCAAGAGACCCAGTACTTC

J gene: TRBJ2-1
clone size: -
V gene: TRBV10-3
CDR3 length: 13
D gene: TRBD2
CDR3 protein: CAILADPYNEQFF
CDR3 DNA: TGTGCCATACTAGCGGACCCTTACAATGAGCAGTTCTTC

J gene: TRBJ2-2
clone size: -
V gene: TRBV6-4
CDR3 length: 15
D gene: TRBD2
CDR3 protein: CASSSLSGKGGELFF
CDR3 DNA: TGTGCCAGCAGCTCCCTAAGCGGGAAGGGCGGGGAGCTGTTTTTT

J gene: TRBJ2-1
clone size: -
V gene: TRBV16
CDR3 length: 14
D gene: -
CDR3 protein: CASSQSGIYNEQFF
CDR3 DNA: TGTGCCAGCAGCCAATCCGGGATTTACAATGAGCAGTTCTTC

J gene: TRBJ1-5
clone size: -
V gene: TRBV6-5
CDR3 length: 14
D gene: -
CDR3 protein: CASSYGSGYQPQHF
CDR3 DNA: TGTGCCAGCAGTTACGGGTCGGGATATCAGCCCCAGCATTTT

J gene: TRBJ2-5
clone size: few
V gene: TRBV7-2
CDR3 length: 13
D gene: -
CDR3 protein: CASSLRVQETQYF
CDR3 DNA: TGTGCCAGCAGCTTGCGGGTACAAGAGACCCAGTACTTC

J gene: TRBJ2-7
clone size: -
V gene: TRBV7-9
CDR3 length: 13
D gene: -
CDR3 protein: CASSLSPIREQYF
CDR3 DNA: TGTGCCAGCAGCTTGAGCCCCATACGCGAGCAGTACTTC

J gene: TRBJ1-1
clone size: -
V gene: TRBV10-3
CDR3 length: 14
D gene: -
CDR3 protein: CAISPGDLNTEAFF
CDR3 DNA: TGTGCCATCAGTCCAGGGGACCTGAACACTGAAGCTTTCTTT

J gene: TRBJ1-5
clone size: -
V gene: TRBV19
CDR3 length: 13
D gene: -
CDR3 protein: CASNPGGNQPQHF
CDR3 DNA: TGTGCCAGTAATCCGGGAGGCAATCAGCCCCAGCATTTT

J gene: TRBJ2-7
clone size: -
V gene: TRBV15
CDR3 length: 15
D gene: -
CDR3 protein: CATSRDRGGYYEQYF
CDR3 DNA: TGTGCCACCAGCAGAGATCGGGGAGGATACTACGAGCAGTACTTC

J gene: TRBJ2-2
clone size: -
V gene: TRBV19
CDR3 length: 20
D gene: TRBD2
CDR3 protein: CASSITPYRSGRGSTGELFF
CDR3 DNA: TGTGCCAGTAGTATTACACCCTACCGTAGCGGGAGGGGTAGCACCGGGGAGCTGTTTTTT

J gene: TRBJ2-1
clone size: -
V gene: TRBV5-1
CDR3 length: 13
D gene: -
CDR3 protein: CASSPPSVGEQFF
CDR3 DNA: TGCGCCAGCAGCCCTCCTAGCGTGGGTGAGCAGTTCTTC